Each of the 24 T cell receptor beta chains below was sequenced from the same sample in a study of long-term antiretroviral therapy in people with HIV. The assay used was immunoSEQ (version v3.0), run at survey level. Assay used: immunoSEQ multiplex PCR; TCRdb lists only in-frame clones, some missing. The profile shows 20,000 to 25,000 clones, about 86% of them singletons. This specimen consisted of unsorted PBMCs, obtained 3 years after starting antiretroviral therapy. Every receptor here comes from a man younger than 35 with HIV.

V gene TRBV29-1 combines with J gene TRBJ1-2; possible D gene TRBD1, 5 bases. The CDR3 runs to 12 residues. V was shortened by 5 bases and J by 3 bases, with 10 bases between the two germline ends. Germline CDR1 is SQVTM and CDR2 is ANQGSEA. The CDR3 reads CSVQTVDYGYTF. The CDR3 DNA reads as TGCAGCGTTCAGACAGTCGACTATGGCTACACCTTC. The variable domain in full, with the rest retrieved from reference TRBV29-1 and TRBJ1-2, is SAVISQKPSRDICQRGTSLTIQCQVDSQVTMMFWYRQQPGQSLTLIATANQGSEATYESGFVIDKFPISRPNLTFSTLTVSNMSPEDSSIYLCSVQTVDYGYTFGSGTRLTVV.

The V call is TRBV27, the J call TRBJ2-3; 7 nucleotides align to TRBD2. From germline, CDR1 is MNHEY and CDR2 SMNVEV (reference sequence). The CDR3 is made up of 14 amino acids. V gave up 3 bases and J gave up 3 bases; unmatched junction bases: 3. As DNA, the CDR3 is TGTGCCAGCAGTTTCCAGCGGGGTACAGATACGCAGTATTTT. Amino acids: CASSFQRGTDTQYF.

The chain couples TRBV14 to TRBJ1-2, with D uncertain. The CDR3 extends over 14 amino acids. V was clipped by 0 bases and J by 8 bases, with 13 bases between them. Per germline, CDR1 SGHDN and CDR2 FVKESK. CDR3 nucleotide sequence: TGTGCCAGCAGCCAAGATTTCCAGAGCGGAGGCTACACCTTC. This gives the protein CASSQDFQSGGYTF.

V and J are TRBV7-9 and TRBJ1-5, with a tentative D call TRBD1 (6 bases). The CDR3 is 14 residues long. The V end lost 5 bases, the J end lost 2 bases, and 10 bases lay between the germline ends. Germline assignment: CDR1 SEHNR and CDR2 FQNEAQ (reference sequence). The CDR3 nucleotides are TGTGCCAGCAGCCAGGGGCCAGGCAATCAGCCCCAGCATTTT. Its translation is CASSQGPGNQPQHF.

This sequence joins TRBV6-5 and TRBJ1-4; weak D call: TRBD1 (5 bases). Germline V gene data show CDR1 as MNHEY and CDR2 as SVGAGI. V was shortened by 1 base and J by 5 bases, with 8 bases between the two germline ends. CDR3 size: 14 residues. The CDR3 sequence is CASSYFGGNEKLFF. DNA of the CDR3: TGTGCCAGCAGTTACTTCGGGGGGAATGAAAAACTGTTTTTT.

The rearrangement uses TRBV10-3 and TRBJ1-1; D is possibly TRBD1 (6 bases). Germline V gene sequence: CDR1 ENHRY, CDR2 SYGVKD. The CDR3 spans 12 residues. Trimming cost V 10 bases and J 5 bases, with 14 bases left between them. The CDR3 nucleotides are TGTGCCACCAGAACCGGACAGACTGAAGCTTTCTTT. The encoded protein is CATRTGQTEAFF.

This clone has just one count. The rearrangement uses TRBV14 and TRBJ2-2; 8 bases line up with TRBD1. Germline V gene lookup returns CDR1 SGHDN and CDR2 FVKESK. The CDR3 spans 14 residues. The V gene end was trimmed by 7 bases and the J gene end by 7 bases; junction bases not matched to a gene: 8. The CDR3 protein is CASNWQGAHGELFF. In DNA, the CDR3 is TGTGCCAGCAACTGGCAGGGGGCCCACGGGGAGCTGTTTTTT.

V gene TRBV4-2 combines with J gene TRBJ2-1; D assignment may be TRBD1 or TRBD2 (5 bases each). Germline V gene lookup returns CDR1 LGHNA and CDR2 YNFKEQ. With 11 bases removed from V and 1 base from J, the gap between germline ends came to 21 bases. There are 16 residues in the CDR3. The CDR3 reads CASYPGQGGSYNEQFF. The CDR3 DNA follows: TGTGCCTCTTACCCCGGGCAGGGCGGGTCCTACAATGAGCAGTTCTTC.

The rearrangement uses TRBV7-8 and TRBJ2-3; D ambiguous. The germline V gene has CDR1 SGHVS and CDR2 FQNEAQ. The V end was cut by 4 bases, the J end by 5 bases, with 13 bases between. The CDR3 consists of 14 residues. The CDR3 DNA sequence: TGTGCCAGCAGCTCTTTTCGTGCTGAAGATACGCAGTATTTT. Translated, it gives CASSSFRAEDTQYF.

The chain employs TRBV11-2 and TRBJ2-7, with unresolved D. The CDR3 is 11 residues long. Germline V gives CDR1 SGHAT, CDR2 FQNNGV. With 5 bases removed from V and 5 bases from J, the gap between germline ends came to 7 bases. The CDR3 is CASSVTDEQYF. CDR3 DNA: TGTGCCAGCAGCGTCACTGACGAGCAGTACTTC.

V usage is TRBV5-1 and J usage is TRBJ2-1, with a possible D match to TRBD2 (5 bases). From germline, CDR1 is SGHRS and CDR2 YFSETQ. CDR3 length: 15 amino acids. V was shortened by 4 bases and J by 0 bases, with 11 bases between the two germline ends. CDR3 in DNA: TGCGCCAGCAGCGAAGCGGAGGACTCCTACAATGAGCAGTTCTTC. Amino acid sequence: CASSEAEDSYNEQFF.

This clone occurred once. V is TRBV7-9 and J is TRBJ2-4; 11 bases map to TRBD1. The V segment lost 4 bases and the J segment 6 bases; nucleotides outside the gene matches: 5. CDR1 is SEHNR and CDR2 is FQNEAQ in the germline V gene (reference sequence). The CDR3 runs 15 residues. The CDR3 here is CASSSPGTGGNIQYF. DNA of the CDR3: TGTGCCAGCAGCTCACCCGGGACAGGGGGAAACATTCAGTACTTC.

CDR3 DNA: TGTGCCAGCAGCTTTGGGGACAGCTATCTCTACGAGCAGTACTTC. Translation: CASSFGDSYLYEQYF. The V call is TRBV7-6, the J call TRBJ2-7; 7 bases match TRBD1. The CDR3 totals 15 residues. Germline lookup yields CDR1 SGHVS and CDR2 FNYEAQ. The V and J ends lost 3 bases and 3 bases, in that order; junction bases with no gene match: 8.

The V call is TRBV4-1, the J call TRBJ2-1; 11 bases agree with TRBD2. Germline CDR1 is MGHRA and CDR2 is YSYEKL. V shed 4 bases and J 8 bases; nucleotides not matched to a gene: 7. The CDR3 runs to 15 residues. For the CDR3, the DNA is TGCGCCAGCAGCCCGACCGGGACTAGCGGCGATGAGCAGTTCTTC. Translating it yields CASSPTGTSGDEQFF.

The rearrangement uses TRBV6-5 and TRBJ2-3; the D gene is possibly TRBD2 (5 bases). V lost 5 bases, J lost 4 bases, and 10 bases lay in between. Germline CDR1 reads MNHEY; CDR2 reads SVGAGI. CDR3 length equals 13 residues. The CDR3 spells CASSASGADTQYF. The CDR3 DNA sequence: TGTGCCAGCAGTGCGTCCGGGGCAGATACGCAGTATTTT.

This clone was picked up a small number of times. This chain links TRBV9 with TRBJ1-2; TRBD1 aligns across 7 bases. CDR3 length equals 14 residues. The germline V gene has CDR1 SGDLS and CDR2 YYNGEE. The ends lost 4 bases at V and 4 bases at J; junction bases unmatched: 7. CDR3 DNA: TGTGCCAGCAGCACCCAGGGGGGAGTCTATGGCTACACCTTC. Translated, it gives CASSTQGGVYGYTF.

The chain has TRBV19 and TRBJ2-7; 10 positions agree with TRBD1. V was pared by 8 bases and J by 3 bases, with 4 bases of the junction left unmatched. This CDR3 is 13 amino acids long. The germline V gene has CDR1 LNHDA and CDR2 SQIVND (reference sequence). CDR3 sequence (DNA): TGTGCCAGTGGGACAGGGGCTCTCTACGAGCAGTACTTC. As protein: CASGTGALYEQYF.

This chain connects TRBV7-7 to TRBJ2-5; 7 nucleotides match TRBD2. CDR3 length equals 16 residues. CDR1 is SSHAT, CDR2 FNYEAQ, per germline (reference sequence). In nucleotides, the CDR3 is TGTGCTAGCTCCTGGGGGGGTCGGCCTACCCAAGAGACCCAGTACTTC. It specifies CASSWGGRPTQETQYF.

J is TRBJ1-1 and V is TRBV6-1, with a possible D match to TRBD1 (5 bases). Germline-derived CDR1 and CDR2 are MNHNS and SASEGT. This CDR3 has 13 amino acids. The V and J ends lost 2 bases and 7 bases respectively, with 11 bases between them. The CDR3 is CASSEPDTVEAFF. CDR3 bases: TGTGCCAGCAGTGAACCGGACACGGTTGAAGCTTTCTTT.

The chain is built from TRBV6-1 and TRBJ1-5; TRBD1 matches 8 bases. With V trimmed by 6 bases and J by 4 bases, 8 bases remained unmatched. Per germline, CDR1 MNHNS and CDR2 SASEGT. This CDR3 has 15 amino acids. The CDR3 coding sequence is TGTGCCAGCAGCCGCGGACAGGGAGTAAATCAGCCCCAGCATTTT. It yields the protein CASSRGQGVNQPQHF.

This clone was observed once. V and J are TRBV5-4 and TRBJ2-7; possible D gene TRBD2, 6 bases. Germline loops: CDR1 SGHNT, CDR2 YYREEE (reference sequence). V was pared by 1 base and J by 0 bases, with 8 bases between. The CDR3 runs to 14 residues. CDR3 nucleotides: TGTGCCAGCAGCTTGTCCGGGAGCTCCTACGAGCAGTACGTC. This codes for CASSLSGSSYEQYV.

The chain joins TRBV6-1 to TRBJ1-3, with D uncertain. Trimming shortened V by 2 bases and J by 2 bases, and 13 bases separated the two germline ends. CDR1 MNHNS and CDR2 SASEGT come from the germline V gene. The CDR3 loop spans 16 amino acids. CDR3 in amino acids: CASSENFGTTGNTIYF. As DNA, the CDR3 is TGTGCCAGCAGTGAAAATTTCGGCACTACTGGAAACACCATATATTTT.

The chain couples TRBV14 to TRBJ2-3, with TRBD2 as a possible D gene (6 bases). The CDR3 is 13 amino acids. Trimming stripped 3 bases from V and 4 bases from J, with 8 bases between. Per the germline V gene, CDR1 is SGHDN and CDR2 is FVKESK. CDR3 DNA: TGTGCCAGCAGCCAGCGGGGCGCAGATACGCAGTATTTT. Translating it yields CASSQRGADTQYF.

The CDR3 region is CASTLSGGALDTQYF. The CDR3 DNA is TGTGCCAGTACCCTTAGCGGGGGGGCCTTAGATACGCAGTATTTT. This chain joins TRBV19 and TRBJ2-3, with 11 bases that match TRBD2. CDR1 and CDR2 (germline): LNHDA, SQIVND (reference sequence). The CDR3 consists of 15 residues. Losses at the gene ends were 7 bases for V and 5 bases for J; bases not matched to a gene: 8.